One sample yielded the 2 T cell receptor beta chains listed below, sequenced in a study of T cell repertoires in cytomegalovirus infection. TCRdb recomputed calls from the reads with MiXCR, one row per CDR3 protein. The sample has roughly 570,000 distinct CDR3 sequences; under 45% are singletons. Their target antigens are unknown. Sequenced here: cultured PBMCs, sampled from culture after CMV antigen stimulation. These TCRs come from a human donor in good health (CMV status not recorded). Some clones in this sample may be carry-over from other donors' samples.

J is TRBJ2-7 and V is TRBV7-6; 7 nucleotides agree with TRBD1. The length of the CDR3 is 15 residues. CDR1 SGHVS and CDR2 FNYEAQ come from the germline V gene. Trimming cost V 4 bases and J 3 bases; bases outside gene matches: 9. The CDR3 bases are TGTGCCAGCAGCTCCCGACAGGGCCCCCTCTACGAGCAGTACTTC. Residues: CASSSRQGPLYEQYF.

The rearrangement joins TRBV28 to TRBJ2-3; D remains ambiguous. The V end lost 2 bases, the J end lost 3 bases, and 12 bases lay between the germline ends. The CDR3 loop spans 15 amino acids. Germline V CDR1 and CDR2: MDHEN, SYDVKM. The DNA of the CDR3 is TGTGCCAGCAGTTTACAGCCTTTGGGGACAGATACGCAGTATTTT. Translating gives CASSLQPLGTDTQYF.